These 26 T cell receptor beta chains came from one sample sequenced in a study of shared clonotypes between healthy human individuals. TCRdb keeps only in-frame clones here, not all; method: immunoSEQ multiplex PCR. The sample holds 2 million to 3 million clones; approximately 93% are singletons and the top ten take approximately 0.36%. The sequenced material came from naive CD4+ T cells from PBMCs. The subset is: CD45RA+ positively selected. The source is a man in his late teens or twenties in good health. Some clones in this sample may be carry-over from other donors' samples.

The rearrangement uses TRBV4-2 and TRBJ1-1, with a weak D call TRBD1 (5 bases). The V gene lost 0 bases and the J gene lost 1 base, with 9 bases spanning the gap. CDR1 LGHNA and CDR2 YNFKEQ come from the germline V gene. CDR3 length: 15 amino acids. Here the CDR3 reads CASSQDRDGNTEAFF. The CDR3 bases are TGTGCCAGCAGCCAAGATCGGGACGGGAACACTGAAGCTTTCTTT.

The chain has TRBV7-9 and TRBJ2-1; D is possibly TRBD2 (5 bases). The germline CDR1 and CDR2 sequences are SEHNR and FQNEAQ (reference sequence). This CDR3 comprises 18 residues. The V end was cut by 5 bases, the J end by 3 bases, with 23 bases between. The CDR3 coding sequence is TGTGCCAGCAGCCCTCGGAGGTCCTTTCCTCCCCTCTACAATGAGCAGTTCTTC. This gives the protein CASSPRRSFPPLYNEQFF. The variable domain in full, completed from reference TRBV7-9 and TRBJ2-1, reads DTGVSQNPRHKITKRGQNVTFRCDPISEHNRLYWYRQTLGQGPEFLTYFQNEAQLEKSRLLSDRFSAERPKGSFSTLEIQRTEQGDSAMYLCASSPRRSFPPLYNEQFFGPGTRLTVL.

This clone was found once. V usage is TRBV7-9 and J usage is TRBJ2-2, with 7 bases fitting TRBD1. V shed 5 bases, J shed 1 base, and the junction held 10 bases outside the gene matches. The CDR3 spans 17 residues. CDR1 SEHNR and CDR2 FQNEAQ come from the germline V gene (reference sequence). This chain's CDR3 is CASSMTRDSLNTGELFF. CDR3 DNA sequence: TGTGCCAGCAGCATGACCCGGGACAGTCTGAACACCGGGGAGCTGTTTTTT.

The chain carries TRBV28 and TRBJ2-5; 7 bases map to TRBD1. The DNA end is more similar to TRBJ2-7, so the J call may be wrong. CDR3 length: 15 residues. Germline values: CDR1 MDHEN, CDR2 SYDVKM. In DNA form, the CDR3 reads TGTGCCAGCAGTTTGGTACAGGGGAAATCCTACGAGCAGTACTTC. The encoded protein is CASSLVQGKSYEQYF.

The rearrangement uses TRBV6-5 and TRBJ2-7; D may be TRBD2 (6 bases). Germline values: CDR1 MNHEY, CDR2 SVGAGI. This CDR3 has 14 amino acids. The V gene lost 0 bases and the J gene lost 7 bases, with 13 bases spanning the gap. DNA of the CDR3: TGTGCCAGCAGTTACTCTGTACTAGCTGGTGAGCAGTACTTC. Translation gives CASSYSVLAGEQYF.

V usage is TRBV19 and J usage is TRBJ2-3, with 12 bases that match TRBD2. Germline CDR1 and CDR2: LNHDA and SQIVND (reference sequence). The CDR3 spans 14 residues. V lost 8 bases and J lost 3; bases outside the gene matches: 3. In nucleotides, the CDR3 is TGTGCCAGTGCCGGGACTAGCGGGACAGATACGCAGTATTTT. Encoded protein: CASAGTSGTDTQYF.

The chain couples TRBV7-9 to TRBJ1-2; TRBD1 might be the D (5 bases). CDR1 is SEHNR, CDR2 FQNEAQ, per germline (reference sequence). V lost 5 bases and J lost 4, with 11 bases in between. This CDR3 comprises 13 residues. CDR3 nucleotides: TGTGCCAGCAGCGGGGGATCGGGCTATGGCTACACCTTC. It is translated as CASSGGSGYGYTF.

This clone appeared a single time. The CDR3 sequence is CASSSALGETQYF. The CDR3 DNA sequence: TGCGCCAGCAGCTCCGCCTTAGGTGAGACCCAGTACTTC. The chain is built from TRBV5-1 and TRBJ2-5; D not resolved. This CDR3 contains 13 residues. V was shortened by 3 bases and J by 5 bases, with 11 bases between the two germline ends. Germline V gene data show CDR1 as SGHRS and CDR2 as YFSETQ.

The V and J genes are TRBV10-1 and TRBJ2-3; tentative D call: TRBD2 (5 bases). The CDR3 is made up of 13 amino acids. Looked up from germline, CDR1 is WNHNN and CDR2 is SYGVQD (reference sequence). Trimming removed 3 bases from V and 2 bases from J, with 6 bases in between. For the CDR3, the DNA is TGCGCCAGCAGTGACCGGGACACAGATACGCAGTATTTT. It yields the protein CASSDRDTDTQYF.

The J gene is TRBJ2-2, the V gene TRBV4-2; 7 bases are shared with TRBD1. There are 16 residues in the CDR3. J lost 3 bases, V lost 1 base, and 5 bases had no gene match. Germline loops: CDR1 LGHNA, CDR2 YNFKEQ. CDR3 residues: CASSQGEGGYTGELFF. The CDR3 coding sequence is TGTGCCAGCAGCCAAGGTGAAGGGGGCTACACCGGGGAGCTGTTTTTT.

This clone has only one observation. CDR3 nucleotide sequence: TGTGCCAGCAGCTTCCTTGGGACCTTATACAATGAGCAGTTCTTC. This gives the protein CASSFLGTLYNEQFF. The chain links TRBV7-2 to TRBJ2-1; either TRBD1 or TRBD2 may supply D (5 bases each). The CDR3 is made up of 15 amino acids. The V end was cut by 3 bases, the J end by 4 bases, with 13 bases between. Germline lookup yields CDR1 SGHTA and CDR2 FQGNSA.

CDR3 residues: CASSSRTGHSGPQHF. The CDR3 DNA follows: TGTGCCAGCAGTTCAAGGACAGGGCACTCGGGGCCCCAGCATTTT. The chain recombines TRBV2 with TRBJ1-5; 8 bases fit TRBD1. The CDR3 runs to 15 residues. CDR1 is SNHLY, CDR2 FYNNEI, per germline. Germline trimming cut 5 bases from V and 9 bases from J; bases unmatched to any gene: 12.

In DNA form, the CDR3 reads TGTGCCAGCAGCTGGGACAACCGGGATGGCTACACCTTC. This sequence encodes CASSWDNRDGYTF. The chain recombines TRBV7-2 with TRBJ1-2; weak D call: TRBD1 (6 bases). The germline CDR1 and CDR2 sequences are SGHTA and FQGNSA. The ends were cut back, 4 bases at V and 6 bases at J, with 12 bases in the middle. The CDR3 is 13 amino acids. The full variable domain, with the rest looked up from reference TRBV7-2 and TRBJ1-2, is GAGVSQSPSNKVTEKGKDVELRCDPISGHTALYWYRQSLGQGLEFLIYFQGNSAPDKSGLPSDRFSAERTGGSVSTLTIQRTQQEDSAVYLCASSWDNRDGYTFGSGTRLTVV.

The table lists this clone with a few counts. This sequence joins TRBV29-1 and TRBJ1-1, with 8 positions matching TRBD1. The germline V gene has CDR1 SQVTM and CDR2 ANQGSEA. Unmatched junction bases numbered 13, after V lost 5 bases and J lost 11 bases. The CDR3 has 13 residues. The CDR3 is CSVPGWTGWLAFF. CDR3 coding DNA: TGCAGCGTTCCAGGATGGACAGGGTGGTTGGCTTTCTTT.

Only one count was recorded for this clone. This rearrangement joins TRBV5-1 to TRBJ1-3, with TRBD1 identical over 7 bases. In germline, CDR1 is SGHRS, CDR2 YFSETQ. This CDR3 contains 14 residues. With V trimmed by 5 bases and J by 4 bases, 6 bases remained unmatched. The CDR3 is CASRFGTEGNTIYF. CDR3 bases: TGCGCCAGCAGGTTCGGGACAGAAGGAAACACCATATATTTT.

V gene TRBV5-1 combines with J gene TRBJ2-7; 7 nucleotides align to TRBD1. This CDR3 contains 12 residues. J lost 7 bases, V lost 4 bases, and 5 bases had no gene match. From germline, CDR1 is SGHRS and CDR2 YFSETQ. In nucleotides, the CDR3 is TGCGCCAGCAGCGTGGGACAGAAAGAGCAGTACTTC. Its protein product is CASSVGQKEQYF.

This sequence joins TRBV27 and TRBJ1-5; TRBD1 is a possible D gene (5 bases). CDR1 and CDR2 from the germline V gene are MNHEY and SMNVEV (reference sequence). CDR3 length: 13 residues. Trimming removed 6 bases at V and 3 bases at J, with 9 bases between. DNA for the CDR3: TGTGCCAGCAGCGACAGAATCAATCAGCCCCAGCATTTT. Residues: CASSDRINQPQHF.

The sample holds a few counts of this clone. CDR3 loop: CASSIDYGGRNQPQHF. In DNA form, the CDR3 reads TGTGCCAGTAGTATAGATTACGGAGGGCGGAATCAGCCCCAGCATTTT. This chain joins TRBV19 and TRBJ1-5; no definite D call. The V gene lost 0 bases and the J gene lost 4 bases, with 13 bases spanning the gap. CDR3 length: 16 residues. Germline-derived CDR1 and CDR2 are LNHDA and SQIVND (reference sequence). Complete variable domain (other parts from reference TRBV19 and TRBJ1-5): DGGITQSPKYLFRKEGQNVTLSCEQNLNHDAMYWYRQDPGQGLRLIYYSQIVNDFQKGDIAEGYSVSREKKESFPLTVTSAQKNPTAFYLCASSIDYGGRNQPQHFGDGTRLSIL.

The chain couples TRBV7-2 to TRBJ2-1; D tentatively reads TRBD1 or TRBD2 (5 bases each). CDR3 length equals 17 residues. CDR1 SGHTA and CDR2 FQGNSA come from the germline V gene. Trimming left V 1 base short and J 0 bases short, with 13 bases between. This chain's CDR3 is CASSLVGTPSSYNEQFF. The CDR3 region has the DNA TGTGCCAGCAGCTTAGTAGGGACCCCGAGCTCCTACAATGAGCAGTTCTTC.

The rearrangement joins TRBV10-1 to TRBJ1-3; D ambiguous. Germline CDR1 and CDR2: WNHNN and SYGVQD (reference sequence). The CDR3 extends over 14 amino acids. Trimming took off 6 bases at V and 2 bases at J, with 11 bases between the two ends. CDR3: CASSLGSTGNTIYF. The CDR3 nucleotides are TGCGCCAGCAGCCTGGGTTCGACTGGAAACACCATATATTTT.

The table lists this clone with a few counts. The CDR3 bases are TGTGCCAGCAGTTTATCGGGAATCTCCTACGAGCAGTACTTC. Translation gives CASSLSGISYEQYF. V and J are TRBV27 and TRBJ2-7; D not certain. The CDR3 totals 14 residues. Germline V lookup: CDR1 MNHEY, CDR2 SMNVEV (reference sequence). Trimming pared 0 bases from V and 0 bases from J, leaving 6 bases between.

This chain uses TRBV28 with TRBJ2-5; 13 nucleotides agree with TRBD2. Germline lookup yields CDR1 MDHEN and CDR2 SYDVKM. There are 15 residues in the CDR3. Trimming took 5 bases from V and 5 from J; bases not matched to a gene: 5. The CDR3 sequence is CASSERTSGSETQYF. The CDR3 DNA is TGTGCCAGCAGTGAGCGGACTAGCGGGAGCGAGACCCAGTACTTC.

This clone was counted once. CDR3 region: CASRSASKETQYF. The CDR3 coding sequence is TGTGCCAGCAGATCCGCTTCCAAAGAGACCCAGTACTTC. The V call is TRBV5-4, the J call TRBJ2-5; no clear D gene. The CDR3 has 13 amino acids. Germline loops: CDR1 SGHNT, CDR2 YYREEE (reference sequence). Trimming stripped 5 bases from V and 3 bases from J, with 11 bases between.

The chain has TRBV27 and TRBJ2-7, with 7 bases identical to TRBD1. This CDR3 region has 17 residues. With V trimmed by 3 bases and J by 7 bases, 18 bases remained unmatched. The V gene's germline CDR1 is MNHEY and CDR2 SMNVEV (reference sequence). The CDR3: CASSFKAGGDRVREQYF. CDR3 sequence (DNA): TGTGCCAGCAGTTTTAAGGCGGGCGGAGACAGGGTAAGAGAGCAGTACTTC.

V is TRBV2 and J is TRBJ1-3; D gene uncertain. V shed 5 bases and J shed 0 bases, with 11 bases lying between them. CDR3 length: 15 residues. Looked up from germline, CDR1 is SNHLY and CDR2 is FYNNEI. The CDR3 here is CASSSARSSGNTIYF. DNA of the CDR3: TGTGCCAGCAGTAGCGCCAGGAGCTCTGGAAACACCATATATTTT.

The J gene is TRBJ2-2, the V gene TRBV7-9, with D uncertain. Trimming cost V 5 bases and J 1 base, with 11 bases left between them. Germline V lookup: CDR1 SEHNR, CDR2 FQNEAQ (reference sequence). This CDR3 region has 15 residues. The CDR3 region is CASSRGRLNTGELFF. CDR3 DNA sequence: TGTGCCAGCAGCCGAGGACGCCTGAACACCGGGGAGCTGTTTTTT.